The 22 T cell receptor beta chains below all came from one sample that was sequenced in a study of tumor-infiltrating lymphocytes in primary liver carcinoma. Unsorted bulk tissue of roughly 18-31 mg yielded co-extracted RNA and DNA. TCR beta cDNA was reverse-transcribed from 500 ng of total RNA. The reaction used a constant-region primer and ProtoScript II reverse transcriptase. Nested multiplex PCR, run for three rounds with slightly modified ARM-PCR, yielded TCR beta libraries. In the first two PCR rounds, TRBV1-TRBV30 forward primers were paired with a C-beta reverse primer, and each round lasted roughly 9 cycles. TCRdb independently ran MiXCR on the multiplex PCR reads; one entry per CDR3 protein. The sample consists of tens of thousands of distinct CDR3 sequences, around 84% of them appearing once. The specimen sequenced was liver tumor tissue from sampling region 3. Subset: tumor region T3, left-lateral pole. The receptors come from a man aged 35 to 55 with primary liver carcinoma and hepatitis B virus infection.

In the case of this clonotype: A junction end diverges from the germline sequence, so it may reflect a read error. The CDR3 sequence: CASSKTPGGTNEKPLF. The CDR3, as DNA: TGTGCCAGCAGCAAGACTCCAGGTGGAACAAATGAAAAACCGCTTTTT. The chain recombines TRBV11-2 with TRBJ1-4; D remains unclear. The CDR3 length is 16 residues. Germline V gene lookup returns CDR1 SGHAT and CDR2 FQNNGV.

This clonotype turned up a few times. It may be a read error: a sequence one base away is much more abundant. This chain connects TRBV30 to TRBJ1-1, with unresolved D. Germline CDR1 reads GTSNPN; CDR2 reads SVGIG (reference sequence). The CDR3 runs to 11 residues. CDR3 DNA: TGTGCCTGGGCTAAAAGGGCTGAAACTTTCTTT. This sequence encodes CAWAKRAETFF.

A note on this clonotype: The junction departs from germline at one end; a sequencing error may be responsible. This sequence joins TRBV5-1 and TRBJ2-7, with D tentatively TRBD2 (6 bases). The germline gives CDR1 SGHRS, CDR2 YFSETQ. The CDR3 contains 17 residues. The CDR3 region is CVSSFDMDPGEGYEQYF. CDR3 DNA sequence: TGCGTCAGCAGCTTTGACATGGACCCGGGGGAAGGCTACGAGCAGTACTTC.

For this clonotype: One end of the junction fails to match germline, which may point to a read error. The V gene is TRBV6-5, the J gene TRBJ2-7; 7 bases are a match to TRBD1. CDR1 MNHEY and CDR2 SVGAGI come from the germline V gene. CDR3 length: 16 residues. The CDR3 loop is CASRPGQAASSYEQYF. DNA for the CDR3: TGTGCCAGTAGGCCCGGACAGGCAGCATCCTCTTACGAGCAATACTTC.

CDR3 coding DNA: TGTGCCAGAAGCATAGATCCGTGGTCTAGCAGGAGAGGAGAGACCCAGTACTTC. As protein: CARSIDPWSSRRGETQYF. The chain joins TRBV11-2 to TRBJ2-5, with D maybe TRBD2 (5 bases). This CDR3 contains 18 residues. Between the trimmed V and J ends, which lost 9 bases and 4 bases, there was a span of 30 bases. CDR1 and CDR2 (germline): SGHAT, FQNNGV.

Comments on this clonotype: The conserved final phenylalanine or tryptophan is absent from the CDR3, which likely points to a read error. The rearrangement links TRBV5-5 to TRBJ2-3, with D uncertain. From germline, CDR1 is SGHKS and CDR2 YYEKEE (reference sequence). The CDR3 spans 15 residues. CDR3 in amino acids: CASNLHQAPADTQYY. As DNA, the CDR3 is TGTGCCAGCAACTTGCATCAGGCGCCCGCAGATACGCAGTATTAT.

Note on this clonotype: One junction end does not reproduce the germline sequence, and a read error may be involved. The rearrangement joins TRBV6-6 to TRBJ2-3; 9 positions match TRBD2. CDR1 is MNHNY, CDR2 SVGAGI, per germline (reference sequence). The CDR3 runs 16 residues. This CDR3 reads CTSRKGTSRRTDTQYF. CDR3 DNA sequence: TGTACCAGCAGGAAAGGGACTAGCAGGAGGACAGATACGCAGTATTTT.

The chain joins TRBV4-1 to TRBJ2-3, with TRBD2 matching 7 bases. This CDR3 region has 19 residues. Germline assignment: CDR1 MGHRA and CDR2 YSYEKL. J was trimmed by 6 bases and V by 2 bases; bases with no gene match: 20. For the CDR3, the DNA is TGCGCCAGCAGCCAATCGAACCGAGGTTTAGCGGGCCACCGGGATACGCAGTATTTT. This sequence encodes CASSQSNRGLAGHRDTQYF.

The rearrangement uses TRBV11-2 and TRBJ2-2; weak D call: TRBD2 (6 bases). Trimming took 2 bases from V and 5 from J, leaving 18 bases between them. Per germline, CDR1 SGHAT and CDR2 FQNNGV. The length of the CDR3 is 17 residues. In nucleotides, the CDR3 is TGTGCCAGCAGCTTAACACTAGGAGGGGTGAATACCGGGGAGCTGTTTTTT. This codes for CASSLTLGGVNTGELFF.

Concerning this clonotype: The CDR3 ends on some other residue instead of the conserved phenylalanine or tryptophan, so this is likely a read error. CDR3 sequence (DNA): TGTGCCAGCAGTTTAGTAGGCTCCGGTAGCTCCTATGAGCAGTACTCC. It yields the protein CASSLVGSGSSYEQYS. The chain is built from TRBV12-3 or TRBV12-4 and TRBJ2-7; D is uncertain. This CDR3 comprises 16 residues.

The CDR3 spells CSVARTAKTGELFF. CDR3 DNA: TGCAGCGTTGCCCGGACCGCGAAGACAGGGGAGCTGTTTTTT. The V gene is TRBV29-1, the J gene TRBJ2-2; D gene unclear. The CDR3 has 14 residues. Trimming cost V 4 bases and J 8 bases, with 17 bases left between them. Germline CDR1 reads SQVTM; CDR2 reads ANQGSEA.

Note on this clonotype: One end of the junction fails to match germline, which may point to a read error. The chain links TRBV11-3 to TRBJ2-7; TRBD2 matches 13 bases. The CDR3 has 16 amino acids. Per germline, CDR1 SGHNT and CDR2 YENEEA. CDR3: CTSIWGGLAGFYEQYF. The CDR3 nucleotides are TGTACCAGCATCTGGGGGGGACTAGCGGGATTCTACGAGCAGTACTTC.

In this sample, this clonotype turned up many times. The chain links TRBV28 to TRBJ1-5; no reliable D call. The CDR3 sequence is 15 residues long. Germline CDR1 reads MDHEN; CDR2 reads SYDVKM. Deletions cut 1 base from V and 1 base from J, with 8 bases between. CDR3 loop: CASSLSWVSNQPQHF. DNA for the CDR3: TGTGCCAGCAGTTTATCTTGGGTGAGCAATCAGCCCCAGCATTTT.

With regard to this clonotype: At one end, the junction sequence differs from germline, possibly due to a read error. This sequence joins TRBV11-2 and TRBJ2-6, with D possibly matching TRBD1 (5 bases). Germline values: CDR1 SGHAT, CDR2 FQNNGV. This CDR3 spans 16 amino acids. This chain's CDR3 is CARSLDLGAGANVLSF. The CDR3 nucleotides read TGTGCCAGGAGCTTAGATCTCGGCGCTGGGGCCAACGTCCTGAGTTTC.

This clonotype came up a few times. The rearrangement joins TRBV20-1 to TRBJ1-1; 9 bases are a match to TRBD1. The CDR3 loop spans 15 amino acids. V gave up 0 bases and J gave up 2 bases; unmatched junction bases: 4. The V gene's germline CDR1 is DFQATT and CDR2 SNEGSKA (reference sequence). The CDR3, as DNA: TGCAGTGCTAGAGATTGGGACAGGGCTAACACTGAAGCTTTCTTT. Its protein is CSARDWDRANTEAFF.

The rearrangement uses TRBV6-1 and TRBJ2-6; 10 bases are a match to TRBD1. The ends lost 7 bases at V and 2 bases at J; junction bases unmatched: 5. The CDR3 extends over 16 amino acids. In germline, CDR1 is MNHNS, CDR2 SASEGT. The CDR3 region is CASILGTGAGANVLTF. The CDR3 DNA reads TGTGCCAGCATCCTCGGGACAGGGGCTGGGGCCAACGTCCTGACTTTC.

On this clonotype itself: Sequence at one end of the junction differs from germline and may be a read error. This chain links TRBV4-2 with TRBJ2-3, with a weak D call TRBD2 (6 bases). This CDR3 is 15 amino acids long. The germline CDR1 and CDR2 sequences are LGHNA and YNFKEQ. CDR3 sequence reads: CVSSQEEGVTDIQYF. Written as DNA, the CDR3 is TGTGTCAGCAGCCAAGAGGAGGGAGTGACAGATATACAGTATTTT.

The V gene is TRBV6-6, the J gene TRBJ2-5; TRBD1 might be the D (6 bases). The CDR3 contains 13 residues. Germline lookup yields CDR1 MNHNY and CDR2 SVGAGI (reference sequence). In DNA form, the CDR3 reads TGTGCTAACAGTTACTGGCAGGGGGAGACCCAGTACTTC. This encodes CANSYWQGETQYF.

In this sample, this clonotype turned up once. Without the conserved terminal phenylalanine or tryptophan, this CDR3 likely stems from a read error. The limits of the CDR3 on the DNA are not certain, so only TCRdb's listed CDR3 is given. This chain connects TRBV29-1 to TRBJ2-1; the table assigns TRBD2, which was not confirmed against the DNA. CDR1 is SQVTM and CDR2 is ANQGSEA in the germline V gene. The CDR3 is 13 residues long, counting both termini. CDR3 in amino acids: CSLPGLGDNEHFL.

This chain connects TRBV10-3 to TRBJ2-3, with D tentatively TRBD2 (6 bases). Deletions cut 2 bases from V and 4 bases from J, with 19 bases between. The germline V gene encodes CDR1 ENHRY and CDR2 SYGVKD. The CDR3 length is 17 residues. The CDR3 reads CAISENTLPGDADTQYF. The CDR3 coding sequence is TGTGCCATCAGTGAGAATACACTACCGGGAGATGCAGATACGCAGTATTTT.

This clonotype is medium-sized within its sample. J is TRBJ2-7 and V is TRBV6-5; TRBD2 aligns across 10 bases. Looked up from germline, CDR1 is MNHEY and CDR2 is SVGAGI. The J segment lost 5 bases and the V segment lost 4 bases, leaving 5 bases of the junction unmatched. The CDR3 is made up of 14 amino acids. This CDR3 reads CASSFTGTSDEQYF. The CDR3 region has the DNA TGTGCCAGCAGTTTTACCGGGACTAGCGACGAGCAGTACTTC.

With respect to this clonotype: At one boundary the junction diverges from the germline segment, which might be a read error. The CDR3 here is CASSQDSRNRSEAFF. In DNA form, the CDR3 reads TGTGCCAGCAGCCAAGATTCGCGGAACAGGTCGGAAGCCTTCTTT. The rearrangement links TRBV14 to TRBJ1-1; possibly TRBD1 for D (5 bases). The length of the CDR3 is 15 residues. Germline CDR1 and CDR2: SGHDN and FVKESK.